The entry below describes one T cell receptor (beta chain). The data were taken from a study of radiotherapy plus CTLA-4 blockade in lung cancer. Study details: Objective responses were recorded in about 17% of patients, with disease control recorded in approximately 34%.

This CDR3 spans 17 amino acids. V was clipped by 3 bases and J by 4 bases, with 19 bases between them. Germline CDR1 SGHVS, CDR2 FNYEAQ. Profiling relied on immunoSEQ multiplex PCR, and the TCRdb table lists in-frame clones only, not all of them. Among approximately 52,000 clones, 77% were seen once, and the ten largest hold around 2.5%. This receptor was taken from a human donor with non-small cell lung cancer whose response to radiotherapy plus ipilimumab could not be evaluated. V and J are TRBV7-6 and TRBJ1-3, with D possibly matching TRBD1 (6 bases). This sample comprised peripheral blood, obtained from a patient treated with radiotherapy plus ipilimumab. CDR3 sequence reads: CASSLMTGTNLGNTIYF. The CDR3 DNA reads TGTGCCAGCAGCTTGATGACAGGAACAAATTTAGGAAACACCATATATTTT.